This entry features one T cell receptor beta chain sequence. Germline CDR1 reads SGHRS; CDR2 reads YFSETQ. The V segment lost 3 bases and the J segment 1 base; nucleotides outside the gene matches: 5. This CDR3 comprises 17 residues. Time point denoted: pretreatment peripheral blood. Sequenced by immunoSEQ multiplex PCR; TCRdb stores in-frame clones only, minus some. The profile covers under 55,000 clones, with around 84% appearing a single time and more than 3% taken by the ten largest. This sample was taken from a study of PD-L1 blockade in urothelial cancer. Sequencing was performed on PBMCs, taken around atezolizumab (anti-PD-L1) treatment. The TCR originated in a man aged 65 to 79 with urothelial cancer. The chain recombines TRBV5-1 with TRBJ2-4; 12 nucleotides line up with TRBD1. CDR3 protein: CASSYGGQGAAKNIQYF. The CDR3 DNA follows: TGCGCCAGCAGCTACGGGGGACAGGGGGCGGCCAAAAACATTCAGTACTTC.